This TCR beta chain was documented in a study of kidney transplant recipient with SARS-CoV-2 infection. This clonotype was picked up a small number of times. Per germline, CDR1 GTSNPN and CDR2 SVGIG (reference sequence). The length of the CDR3 is 16 residues. V gave up 6 bases and J gave up 0 bases, with 17 bases separating them. One entry per CDR3 protein, called by TCRdb with MiXCR from the reads. The sample records 200,000 to 250,000 distinct CDR3 sequences, more than 25% being singletons. This clonotype originated in a male patient in his 30s who had COVID-19 and was a kidney transplant recipient. The graft donor may have contributed some T cells. This chain links TRBV30 with TRBJ1-4, with D perhaps matching TRBD1 (5 bases). The sequenced sample was a blood sample, obtained at baseline and on day 111 from a kidney transplant recipient. The CDR3 here is CACGTGVPATNEKLFF. The CDR3 DNA sequence: TGTGCCTGCGGGACGGGAGTACCTGCAACTAATGAAAAACTGTTTTTT.